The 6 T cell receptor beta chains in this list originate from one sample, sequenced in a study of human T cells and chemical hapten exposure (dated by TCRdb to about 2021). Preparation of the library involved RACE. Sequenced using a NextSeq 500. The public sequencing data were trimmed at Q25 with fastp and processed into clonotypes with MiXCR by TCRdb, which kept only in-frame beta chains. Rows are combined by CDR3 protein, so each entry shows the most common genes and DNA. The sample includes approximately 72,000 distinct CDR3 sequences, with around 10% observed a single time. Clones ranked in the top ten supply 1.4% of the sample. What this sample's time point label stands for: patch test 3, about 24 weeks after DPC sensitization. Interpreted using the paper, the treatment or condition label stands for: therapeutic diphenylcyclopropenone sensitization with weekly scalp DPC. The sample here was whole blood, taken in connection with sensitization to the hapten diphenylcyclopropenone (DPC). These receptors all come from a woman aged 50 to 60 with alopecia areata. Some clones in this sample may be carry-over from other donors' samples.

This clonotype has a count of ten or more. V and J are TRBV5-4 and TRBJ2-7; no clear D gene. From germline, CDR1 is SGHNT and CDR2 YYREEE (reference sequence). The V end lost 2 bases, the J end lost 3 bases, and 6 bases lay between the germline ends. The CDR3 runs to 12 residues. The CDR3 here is CASSFSSYEQYF. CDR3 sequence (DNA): TGTGCCAGCAGCTTCAGCAGCTACGAGCAGTACTTC.

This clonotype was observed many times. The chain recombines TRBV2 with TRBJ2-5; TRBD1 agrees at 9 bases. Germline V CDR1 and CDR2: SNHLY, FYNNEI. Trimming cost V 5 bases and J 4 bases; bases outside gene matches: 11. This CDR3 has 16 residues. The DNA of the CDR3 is TGTGCCAGCAGTCTTATGACAGGGGGTGTAGCAGAGACCCAGTACTTC. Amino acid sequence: CASSLMTGGVAETQYF.

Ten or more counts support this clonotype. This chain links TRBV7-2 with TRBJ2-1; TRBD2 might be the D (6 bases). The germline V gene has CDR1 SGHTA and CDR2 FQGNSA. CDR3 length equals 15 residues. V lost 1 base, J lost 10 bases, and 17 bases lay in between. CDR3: CASSLGASRGGEQFF. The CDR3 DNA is TGTGCCAGCAGCTTAGGGGCTAGCCGGGGAGGAGAGCAGTTCTTC. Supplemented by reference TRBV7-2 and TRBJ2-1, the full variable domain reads GAGVSQSPSNKVTEKGKDVELRCDPISGHTALYWYRQSLGQGLEFLIYFQGNSAPDKSGLPSDRFSAERTGGSVSTLTIQRTQQEDSAVYLCASSLGASRGGEQFFGPGTRLTVL.

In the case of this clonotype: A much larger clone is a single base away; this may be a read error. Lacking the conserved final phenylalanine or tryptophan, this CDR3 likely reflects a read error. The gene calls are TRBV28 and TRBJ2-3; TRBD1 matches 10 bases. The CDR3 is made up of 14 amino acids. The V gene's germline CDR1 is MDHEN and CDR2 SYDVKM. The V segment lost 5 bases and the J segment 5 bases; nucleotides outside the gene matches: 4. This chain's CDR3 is CASSADRGQDTQYS. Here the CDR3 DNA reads TGTGCCAGCAGTGCCGACAGGGGGCAAGATACGCAGTATTCT.

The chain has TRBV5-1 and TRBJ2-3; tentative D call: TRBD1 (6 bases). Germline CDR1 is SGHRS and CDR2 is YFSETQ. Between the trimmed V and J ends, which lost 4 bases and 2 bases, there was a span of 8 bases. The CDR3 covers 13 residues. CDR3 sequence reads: CASSGDNTDTQYF. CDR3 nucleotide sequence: TGCGCCAGCAGCGGGGACAACACAGATACGCAGTATTTT.

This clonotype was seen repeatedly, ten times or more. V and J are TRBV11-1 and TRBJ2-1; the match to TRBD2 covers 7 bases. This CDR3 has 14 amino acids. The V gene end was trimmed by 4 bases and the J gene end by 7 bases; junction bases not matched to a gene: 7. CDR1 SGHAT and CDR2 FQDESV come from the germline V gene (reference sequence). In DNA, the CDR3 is TGTGCCAGCAGCTGGGACTACACATCGAATGAGCAGTTCTTC. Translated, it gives CASSWDYTSNEQFF.